What follows are 7 T cell receptor beta chains derived from one specimen sequenced in a study of T-cell reconstitution after alpha-beta-depleted transplantation in children. TCRbeta library construction was performed incorporating unique molecular identifiers. TCRdb reprocessed the PCR reads with MiXCR, giving one entry per CDR3 protein. The data show 380,000 or so distinct CDR3 sequences, with roughly 15% seen just once and 4% to 5.5% held by the top ten. Specimen: PBMCs, collected from the stem cell graft. Receptors originate from a human donor who donated a stem cell graft to a child with Fanconi anemia.

V and J are TRBV7-6 and TRBJ2-1, with D possibly TRBD2 on 6 matching bases. The length of the CDR3 is 17 residues. V was clipped by 1 base and J by 6 bases, with 19 bases between them. Germline CDR1 is SGHVS and CDR2 is FNYEAQ. The DNA for the CDR3 is TGTGCCAGCAGCTTAGAGGTTTCCGGACTACGCGGCAATGAGCAGTTCTTC. Its translation is CASSLEVSGLRGNEQFF.

This chain joins TRBV5-5 and TRBJ2-7; 8 positions match TRBD1. V lost 0 bases to trimming and J lost 2 bases; unmatched junction nucleotides: 7. Germline V CDR1 and CDR2: SGHKS, YYEKEE (reference sequence). CDR3 length equals 16 residues. This CDR3 reads CASSLGRKGQAYEQYF. In DNA, the CDR3 is TGTGCCAGCAGCTTGGGGCGTAAGGGACAGGCCTACGAGCAGTACTTC. The full variable domain, completed using reference TRBV5-5 and TRBJ2-7, is DAGVTQSPTHLIKTRGQQVTLRCSPISGHKSVSWYQQVLGQGPQFIFQYYEKEERGRGNFPDRFSARQFPNYSSELNVNALLLGDSALYLCASSLGRKGQAYEQYFGPGTRLTVT.

This clonotype has a handful of counts. The chain links TRBV28 to TRBJ1-5; D ambiguous. Germline-derived CDR1 and CDR2 are MDHEN and SYDVKM. V lost 6 bases, J lost 0 bases, and 12 bases lay in between. The CDR3 is 15 residues long. The CDR3 loop reads CASRKELYSNQPQHF. In nucleotides, the CDR3 is TGTGCCAGCAGGAAAGAGCTCTATAGCAATCAGCCCCAGCATTTT.

The chain couples TRBV12-3 or TRBV12-4 to TRBJ2-1; possible D gene TRBD2, 6 bases. Trimming removed 4 bases at V and 5 bases at J, with 12 bases between. The CDR3 runs 14 residues. This chain's CDR3 is CASSSVSGDNEQFF. CDR3 coding DNA: TGTGCCAGCAGTTCAGTGTCGGGGGACAATGAGCAGTTCTTC.

This clonotype was seen at least ten times. The junction shows a germline mismatch at one end, possibly a read error. Here the CDR3 DNA reads TGTGCCAGCAGTCCTACCACAGATACGCAGTATTTT. Translated: CASSPTTDTQYF. The rearrangement uses TRBV5-1 and TRBJ2-3; no definite D call. CDR1 is SGHRS, CDR2 YFSETQ, per germline. The CDR3 length is 12 residues.

The chain is built from TRBV4-3 and TRBJ2-1; D is uncertain. The germline gives CDR1 LGHNA, CDR2 YSLEER. The ends were cut back, 2 bases at V and 6 bases at J, with 8 bases in the middle. This CDR3 is 13 amino acids long. CDR3: CASSQLGFNEQFF. In nucleotides, the CDR3 is TGCGCCAGCAGCCAACTCGGGTTCAATGAGCAGTTCTTC.

The chain links TRBV24-1 to TRBJ2-3; either TRBD1 or TRBD2 may fit D (6 bases each). The germline V and J ends were trimmed by 2 bases and 1 base, with 18 bases remaining between them. This CDR3 is built from 18 residues. The V gene's germline CDR1 is KGHDR and CDR2 SFDVKD. CDR3 loop: CATSDSRGAGSGTDTQYF. The CDR3, as DNA: TGTGCCACCAGTGATTCAAGGGGGGCAGGGTCTGGCACAGATACGCAGTATTTT.